Below are 12 T cell receptor beta chains sequenced from a single sample in a study of shared clonotypes between healthy human individuals. Measured with immunoSEQ multiplex PCR; TCRdb has only the in-frame clones, and not every one. This sample has some 2,000,000 clones, with almost 96% found just once. The sample taken for sequencing was naive CD4+ T cells sorted from blood. Subset of the sample: CD45RA+ positively selected. The receptors derive from a man between 18 and 35 years old in good health.

The V call is TRBV27, the J call TRBJ1-5; TRBD1 might be the D (6 bases). The CDR3 length is 14 residues. Germline CDR1 reads MNHEY; CDR2 reads SMNVEV (reference sequence). V lost 3 bases and J lost 4, with 10 bases in between. CDR3 DNA sequence: TGTGCCAGCAGTTTGGGGGCGGATAATCAGCCCCAGCATTTT. It is translated as CASSLGADNQPQHF.

This clone has just one count. This chain uses TRBV9 with TRBJ2-7, with D unclear. Trimming took off 2 bases at V and 2 bases at J, with 11 bases between the two ends. The CDR3 totals 14 residues. CDR1 is SGDLS, CDR2 YYNGEE, per germline. The DNA for the CDR3 is TGTGCCAGCAGCGTCCTCGGGTCCACCTACGAGCAGTACTTC. This translates into CASSVLGSTYEQYF. Full variable domain (missing parts from reference TRBV9 and TRBJ2-7): DSGVTQTPKHLITATGQRVTLRCSPRSGDLSVYWYQQSLDQGLQFLIQYYNGEERAKGNILERFSAQQFPDLHSELNLSSLELGDSALYFCASSVLGSTYEQYFGPGTRLTVT.

The chain recombines TRBV28 with TRBJ2-7; D gene ambiguous. Germline-derived CDR1 and CDR2 are MDHEN and SYDVKM. This CDR3 spans 13 amino acids. Trimming stripped 10 bases from V and 2 bases from J, with 15 bases between. The CDR3, as DNA: TGTGCCATCAACTTGGGCGGAACCTACGAGCAGTACTTC. Translating gives CAINLGGTYEQYF. Together with reference TRBV28 and TRBJ2-7, the CDR3 gives the full variable domain: DVKVTQSSRYLVKRTGEKVFLECVQDMDHENMFWYRQDPGLGLRLIYFSYDVKMKEKGDIPEGYSVSREKKERFSLILESASTNQTSMYLCAINLGGTYEQYFGPGTRLTVT.

This clone was detected only once. The gene calls are TRBV30 and TRBJ1-4; tentatively, D is TRBD1 (5 bases). The CDR3 totals 15 residues. Trimming took off 5 bases at V and 2 bases at J, with 15 bases between the two ends. Germline assignment: CDR1 GTSNPN and CDR2 SVGIG (reference sequence). DNA of the CDR3: TGTGCCTGGGGCACTCCGGGACGCACTAATGAAAAACTGTTTTTT. This translates into CAWGTPGRTNEKLFF.

This sequence joins TRBV6-6 and TRBJ2-7; a weak D match, TRBD2 (5 bases). The CDR3 is 13 amino acids. V was clipped by 5 bases and J by 3 bases, with 11 bases between them. Germline V gene lookup returns CDR1 MNHNY and CDR2 SVGAGI (reference sequence). CDR3 residues: CASSRGLNYEQYF. CDR3 sequence (DNA): TGTGCCAGCAGTAGAGGACTGAACTACGAGCAGTACTTC.

The gene calls are TRBV7-9 and TRBJ2-2; D possibly matches TRBD1 or TRBD2 (6 bases each). V gave up 6 bases and J gave up 4 bases, with 12 bases separating them. The CDR3 covers 14 residues. In germline, CDR1 is SEHNR, CDR2 FQNEAQ (reference sequence). CDR3 protein: CASRRGRLTGELFF. The CDR3 DNA follows: TGTGCCAGCAGACGGGGGCGCCTCACCGGGGAGCTGTTTTTT.

CDR3: CASSLYTEAIYF. As DNA, the CDR3 is TGTGCCAGCAGTTTATATACGGAAGCCATATATTTT. V is TRBV28 and J is TRBJ1-3, with D hard to call. Germline CDR1 MDHEN, CDR2 SYDVKM. The CDR3 spans 12 residues. V gave up 1 base and J gave up 11 bases, with 9 bases separating them.

The chain combines TRBV11-3 with TRBJ2-1; possible D gene TRBD1, 5 bases. The V gene lost 1 base and the J gene lost 0 bases, with 13 bases spanning the gap. CDR1 is SGHNT and CDR2 is YENEEA in the germline V gene. This CDR3 comprises 17 residues. CDR3: CASSLVAGFSSYNEQFF. As DNA, the CDR3 is TGTGCCAGCAGCTTAGTGGCAGGGTTTAGCTCCTACAATGAGCAGTTCTTC.

In DNA, the CDR3 is TGTGCCAGCAGCCCGGACAGCCTCACAGATACGCAGTATTTT. Translating gives CASSPDSLTDTQYF. The chain carries TRBV25-1 and TRBJ2-3, with a possible D match to TRBD1 (6 bases). The germline gives CDR1 MGHDK, CDR2 SYGVNS. This CDR3 has 14 amino acids. V shed 6 bases and J shed 2 bases, with 12 bases lying between them.

This clone was found once. V gene TRBV2 combines with J gene TRBJ2-7; D is possibly TRBD2 (6 bases). Trimming removed 2 bases from V and 3 bases from J, with 14 bases in between. The CDR3 sequence is 15 residues long. Germline V gene data show CDR1 as SNHLY and CDR2 as FYNNEI. The DNA of the CDR3 is TGTGCCAGCAGTGAAAGTAGCGCGGGATTCTACGAGCAGTACTTC. Translating gives CASSESSAGFYEQYF.

The rearrangement uses TRBV5-1 and TRBJ2-2, with TRBD2 matching 12 bases. The V segment lost 2 bases and the J segment 6 bases; nucleotides outside the gene matches: 5. In germline, CDR1 is SGHRS, CDR2 YFSETQ. The CDR3 has 16 amino acids. CDR3 protein: CASSFYGLAGSGELFF. CDR3 in DNA: TGCGCCAGCAGCTTTTACGGACTAGCGGGATCCGGGGAGCTGTTTTTT.

This clone has just one count. V and J are TRBV6-5 and TRBJ1-1; no firm D call. The germline gives CDR1 MNHEY, CDR2 SVGAGI. V dropped 6 bases and J dropped 5 bases, with 16 bases sitting between them. This CDR3 has 14 residues. Here the CDR3 reads CASRTAGRGTEAFF. CDR3 DNA: TGTGCCAGCAGAACCGCCGGTAGAGGGACTGAAGCTTTCTTT.